This TCR beta chain was observed in a study of T-cell reconstitution after alpha-beta-depleted transplantation in children (dated by TCRdb to between 2015 and 2016). Context from the whole study: Using TCR repertoire profiling, the study quantitatively followed how T-cell immune reconstitution unfolded in children after TCRalphabeta/CD19-depleted allogeneic hematopoietic cell transplantation.

Receptors were amplified or captured by PCR. Sequencing was carried out with an Illumina HiSeq 2500. Molecular barcoding was employed in the preparation of TCR libraries, with unique molecular identifiers being used to normalize TCRbeta repertoire quantification. Using fastp at Q25 and MiXCR, TCRdb reprocessed the public reads and kept productive beta chains. CDR3 protein sequences are deduplicated, and each keeps its most common genes and DNA. Counted in this sample were more than 550,000 distinct CDR3 sequences; over 9.5% of them appeared once. About 4% of the sample comes from the top ten. The table lists this clonotype with a few counts. Its antigen is unknown. One base away there is no much larger clone; base qualities are not given. V is cut by 0 bases and J by 4 bases, and the space between the germline ends is 12 bases. Inclusive of the bounding cysteine and phenylalanine, the CDR3 is 14 residues long. The sequence is cut down to CDR3 DNA, 42 bases in frame from base 1. The CDR1 and CDR2 encoded by the germline V gene (reference sequence) are GTSNPN and SVGIG.

The rearranged segments are TRBV30 and TRBJ1-2; a tentative D call is TRBD1 (5 bases match). This TCR was sampled from a human donor who donated a stem cell graft to a child with acute myeloid leukemia. Sample: PBMCs from the stem cell graft donor, taken from the stem cell graft. The CDR3 reads CAWSVTRDSYGYTF. The sequence in DNA is TGTGCCTGGAGTGTCACCAGGGATTCCTATGGCTACACCTTC.